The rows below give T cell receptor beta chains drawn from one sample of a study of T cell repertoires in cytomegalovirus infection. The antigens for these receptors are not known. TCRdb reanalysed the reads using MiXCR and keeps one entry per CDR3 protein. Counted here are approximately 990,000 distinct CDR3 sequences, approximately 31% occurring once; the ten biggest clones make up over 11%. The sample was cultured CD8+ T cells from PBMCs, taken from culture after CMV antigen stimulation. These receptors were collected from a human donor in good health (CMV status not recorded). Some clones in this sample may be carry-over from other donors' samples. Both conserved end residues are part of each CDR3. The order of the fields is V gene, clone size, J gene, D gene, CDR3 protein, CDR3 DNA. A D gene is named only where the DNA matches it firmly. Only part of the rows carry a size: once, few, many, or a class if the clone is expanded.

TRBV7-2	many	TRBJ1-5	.	CASSWGPYSNQPQHF	TGTGCCAGCAGCTGGGGACCTTATAGCAATCAGCCCCAGCATTTT
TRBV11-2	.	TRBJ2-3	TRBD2	CASSLLPGTSGVDTQYF	TGTGCCAGCAGCCTCCTCCCCGGGACTAGCGGGGTTGATACGCAGTATTTT
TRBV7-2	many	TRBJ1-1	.	CASSLRAEVAMNTEAFF	TGTGCCAGCAGCTTAAGGGCAGAGGTTGCCATGAACACTGAAGCTTTCTTT
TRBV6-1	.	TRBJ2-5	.	CASSDLAGYF	TGTGCCAGCAGTGATCTAGCCGGTTACTTC
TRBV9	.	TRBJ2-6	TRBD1	CASSVAEDRGRSEGANVLTF	TGTGCCAGCAGCGTAGCTGAGGACAGGGGGCGGTCGGAAGGGGCCAACGTCCTGACTTTC
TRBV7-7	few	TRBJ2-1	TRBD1	CASSYGTATYNEQFF	TGTGCTAGCAGCTACGGGACAGCTACCTACAATGAGCAGTTCTTC
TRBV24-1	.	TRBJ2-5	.	CATSVGRDQETQYF	TGTGCCACCAGTGTGGGCAGGGACCAAGAGACCCAGTACTTC
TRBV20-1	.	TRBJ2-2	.	CSAEGTTYSGELFF	TGCAGTGCTGAGGGGACAACATACTCCGGGGAGCTGTTTTTT
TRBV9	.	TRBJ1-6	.	CASREDGGAGPPLHF	TGTGCCAGCAGGGAAGACGGGGGTGCTGGTCCCCCCCTCCACTTT
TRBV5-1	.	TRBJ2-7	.	CASSLDSKLVEQYF	TGCGCCAGCAGCTTGGACAGCAAACTTGTCGAGCAGTACTTC
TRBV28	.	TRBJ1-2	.	CASSQDSPYYGYTF	TGTGCCAGCAGCCAGGACAGCCCCTACTATGGCTACACCTTC
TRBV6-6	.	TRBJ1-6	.	CASSPTRGEDYNSPLHF	TGTGCCAGCAGTCCCACGAGGGGAGAAGACTATAATTCACCCCTCCACTTT
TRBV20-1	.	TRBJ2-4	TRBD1	CSAREDRVGRLAKNIQYF	TGCAGTGCTAGAGAGGACAGGGTGGGACGGCTGGCCAAAAACATTCAGTACTTC
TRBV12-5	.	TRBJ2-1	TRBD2	CASGTGTTHNEQFF	TGTGCTAGTGGTACCGGGACTACCCACAATGAGCAGTTCTTC
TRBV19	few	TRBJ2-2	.	CASSTYTPVGTMNTGELFF	TGTGCCAGTAGTACCTATACGCCAGTGGGGACAATGAACACCGGGGAGCTGTTTTTT
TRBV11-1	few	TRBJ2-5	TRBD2	CASHRRAGGPQETQYF	TGTGCCAGCCATCGACGAGCGGGGGGCCCTCAAGAGACCCAGTACTTC
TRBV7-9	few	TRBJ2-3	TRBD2	CASSDDLGTSGGTDTQYF	TGTGCCAGCAGCGACGACTTAGGGACTAGCGGGGGTACAGATACGCAGTATTTT
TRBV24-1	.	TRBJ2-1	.	CATSDPGEGSYNEQFF	TGTGCCACCAGTGACCCAGGGGAAGGCTCCTACAATGAGCAGTTCTTC
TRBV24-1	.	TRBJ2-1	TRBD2	CATSDTSGGNEQFF	TGTGCCACCAGTGATACTAGCGGGGGGAATGAGCAGTTCTTC
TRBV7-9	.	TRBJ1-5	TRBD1	CASSLGKPGTGNQPQHF	TGTGCCAGCAGCTTAGGGAAGCCCGGGACAGGCAATCAGCCCCAGCATTTT
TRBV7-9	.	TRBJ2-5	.	CASSDTGNQETQYF	TGTGCCAGCAGCGATACAGGAAACCAAGAGACCCAGTACTTC
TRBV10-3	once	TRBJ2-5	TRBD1	CAIAWSRDSEKETQYF	TGTGCCATCGCTTGGAGTAGGGACAGCGAAAAAGAGACCCAGTACTTC
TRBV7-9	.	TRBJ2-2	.	CALLPGTGELFF	TGTGCCCTGTTACCCGGCACCGGGGAGCTGTTTTTT
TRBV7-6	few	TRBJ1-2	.	CASSHPLTAGYTF	TGTGCCAGCAGCCACCCCCTAACCGCCGGCTACACCTTC
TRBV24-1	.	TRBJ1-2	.	CATSDRSLNYGYTF	TGTGCCACCAGTGACAGGAGTCTGAACTATGGCTACACCTTC
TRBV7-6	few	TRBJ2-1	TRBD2	CASSLVPLAGGYNEQFF	TGTGCCAGCAGCTTAGTCCCACTAGCGGGGGGGTACAATGAGCAGTTCTTC
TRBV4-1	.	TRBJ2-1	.	CASSHDYNEQFF	TGTGCCAGCAGCCACGATTACAATGAGCAGTTCTTC
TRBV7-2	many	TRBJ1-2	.	CASSLRGFGYTF	TGTGCCAGCAGCTTACGAGGGTTCGGCTACACCTTC
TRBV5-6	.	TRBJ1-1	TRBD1	CASSLGGGTANTEAFF	TGTGCCAGCAGCTTGGGGGGGGGGACAGCGAACACTGAAGCTTTCTTT
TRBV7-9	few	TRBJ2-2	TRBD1	CASSPVAATGANTGELFF	TGTGCCAGCAGCCCCGTGGCCGCTACAGGGGCGAACACCGGGGAGCTGTTTTTT
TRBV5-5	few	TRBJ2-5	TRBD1	CASRQPMDREETQYF	TGTGCCAGCAGACAACCTATGGACAGGGAAGAGACCCAGTACTTC
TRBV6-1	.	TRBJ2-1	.	CASSEGPRGSYNEQFF	TGTGCCAGCAGTGAAGGGCCACGTGGCTCCTACAATGAGCAGTTCTTC
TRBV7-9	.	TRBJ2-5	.	CASSLGPRPGQETQYF	TGTGCCAGCAGCTTAGGCCCTAGGCCAGGACAAGAGACCCAGTACTTC
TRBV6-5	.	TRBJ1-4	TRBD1	CASNEGTGGRDEKLFF	TGTGCCAGCAACGAGGGGACAGGGGGCCGGGATGAAAAACTGTTTTTT
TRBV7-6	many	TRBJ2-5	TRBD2	CASSFKGASGGKETQYF	TGTGCCAGCAGCTTTAAAGGGGCTAGCGGGGGGAAGGAGACCCAGTACTTC
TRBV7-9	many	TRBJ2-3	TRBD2	CASSSTSGGLPAADTQYF	TGTGCCAGCAGCTCGACTAGCGGGGGTCTCCCAGCCGCAGATACGCAGTATTTT
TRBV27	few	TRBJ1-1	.	CASSFGHQNTEAFF	TGTGCCAGCAGTTTCGGCCACCAGAACACTGAAGCTTTCTTT
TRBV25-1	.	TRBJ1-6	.	CASSEYGSPLHF	TGTGCCAGCAGTGAATATGGGTCACCCCTCCACTTT
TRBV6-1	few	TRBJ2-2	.	CASKSGELFF	TGTGCCAGCAAATCCGGGGAGCTGTTTTTT
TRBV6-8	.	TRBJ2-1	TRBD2	CASRPAGWGEQFF	TGTGCCAGCAGGCCAGCGGGGTGGGGCGAGCAGTTCTTC
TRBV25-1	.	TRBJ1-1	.	CASREGGPHTEAFF	TGTGCCAGCAGGGAAGGAGGGCCCCACACTGAAGCTTTCTTT
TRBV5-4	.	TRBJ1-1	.	CASSPIPETPTSEAFF	TGTGCCAGCAGCCCCATCCCGGAGACACCTACCTCTGAAGCTTTCTTT
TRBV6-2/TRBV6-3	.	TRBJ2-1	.	CASSYSRWGRIYNEQFF	TGTGCCAGCAGTTACTCGAGGTGGGGGAGGATCTACAATGAGCAGTTCTTC
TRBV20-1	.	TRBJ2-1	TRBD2	CSARDYYGTSGEGEQFF	TGCAGTGCTAGAGACTACTACGGGACTAGCGGGGAGGGCGAGCAGTTCTTC
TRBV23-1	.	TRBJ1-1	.	CASSRGGSGNTEAFF	TGCGCCAGCAGTCGCGGGGGATCGGGGAACACTGAAGCTTTCTTT
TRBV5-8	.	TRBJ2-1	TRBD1	CASSTGQAKVWDNEQFF	TGTGCCAGCAGCACGGGACAGGCAAAAGTCTGGGACAATGAGCAGTTCTTC
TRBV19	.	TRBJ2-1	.	CASSRASYYEQFF	TGTGCCAGTAGTAGGGCGAGCTACTATGAGCAGTTCTTC
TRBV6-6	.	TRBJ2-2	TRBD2	CASSYSYPGRGGPSNTGELFF	TGTGCCAGCAGTTACTCGTACCCCGGGCGGGGAGGGCCGTCGAACACCGGGGAGCTGTTTTTT
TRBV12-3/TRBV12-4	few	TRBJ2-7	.	CASSPVGGGYEQYF	TGTGCCAGCAGCCCCGTGGGGGGCGGTTACGAGCAGTACTTC
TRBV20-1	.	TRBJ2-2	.	CSASLGGRTGELFF	TGCAGTGCTTCCTTGGGGGGGCGTACCGGGGAGCTGTTTTTT
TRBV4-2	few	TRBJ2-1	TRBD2	CASSQGLAGEDNEQFF	TGTGCCAGCAGCCAAGGACTAGCGGGGGAGGACAATGAGCAGTTCTTC
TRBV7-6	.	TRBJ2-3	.	CASSHRTAQVTDTQYF	TGTGCCAGCAGCCACAGGACAGCCCAGGTCACAGATACGCAGTATTTT
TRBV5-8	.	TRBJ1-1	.	CASSLAWTEAFF	TGTGCCAGCAGCTTGGCCTGGACTGAAGCTTTCTTT